This TCR beta chain derives from a study of somatic mutations in cytotoxic T cells in rheumatoid arthritis. Background on the study: Including V beta1+ cells that were sequenced for TCRB, some T-cell populations stained with V beta antibodies were flow-sorted at nearly 100% purity.

Magnetic beads with positive selection isolated CD4+ and CD8+ fractions, whose purity was verified by flow cytometry. To note about this clone: The antigen remains undetermined.

Findings and limits, study-wide: Exceedance of 20% of CD8+ cells by the largest CD8+ clone occurred in about an eighth of the roughly 65 patients. The antigen targets of the expanded CD8+ clones lacked identification.

Produced via immunoSEQ multiplex PCR; TCRdb's table is partial and in-frame only. The profile shows roughly 20,000 clones, approximately 69% of them singletons. The specimen sequenced was CD8+ T cells sorted from blood. The origin of this receptor is a man aged 60 to 69 in good health.

CDR3 bases: TGCAGTGCCCCATCGACAGGGATAGACACCTTC. It translates to CSAPSTGIDTF. This chain links TRBV20-1 with TRBJ1-2; 7 positions agree with TRBD1. This CDR3 contains 11 residues. J gave up 12 bases and V 6 bases, and 10 bases lay outside the gene matches. CDR1 DFQATT and CDR2 SNEGSKA come from the germline V gene (reference sequence).